The present T cell receptor (beta chain) was sequenced within a study of identical twins. Study-wide findings and caveats: Insertions ran lower in abundant cord blood beta clonotypes, though not in memory repertoires.

V lost 2 bases and J lost 0, with 11 bases in between. The CDR3 covers 16 residues. Germline CDR1 is MNHEY and CDR2 is SVGEGT. Note on this clonotype: Its antigen is unknown.

Carrying unique molecular identifiers, the cDNA also gained a universal primer site through template switching. TCRdb ran MiXCR on the 5' RACE reads and lists one entry per CDR3 protein. The sample lists some 570,000 distinct CDR3 sequences; around 22% were seen once. The same data also contributed to another study, on yellow fever vaccine responses in identical twins.

The origin of this receptor is a woman aged 18-29 years in good health. Sequences were obtained from CD4+ T cells sorted from blood. The chain is built from TRBV6-2 or TRBV6-3 and TRBJ2-4; no clear D gene. CDR3 in DNA: TGTGCCAGCAGTTACGTAATTTCCCTAGCCAAAAACATTCAGTACTTC. This translates into CASSYVISLAKNIQYF.